This T cell receptor (beta chain) is drawn from a study of metastatic and nonmetastatic thyroid tumors. Study-wide context: Repertoires from blood and tumor or nodule tissue of malignant and benign thyroid patients were compared. Study results and caveats: Significantly greater TCR beta diversity was reportedly found in malignant thyroid tumors than in benign nodules (in blood and tumor).

This clone came up many times. Its antigen is currently unknown. Study processing details: Building a distant-metastasis classifier for papillary thyroid cancer drew on CDR3 differences across clinicopathological groups. TCRdb re-called clones from the PCR reads using MiXCR. In this record, the V and J calls reflect TCRdb's handling and not the investigators' own analysis. The sample consists of 5,500 to 9,000 clones, under 20% of them appearing once. V was shortened by 6 bases and J by 2 bases, with 11 bases between the two germline ends. CDR3 length equals 12 residues. The germline V gene has CDR1 SQVTM and CDR2 ANQGSEA. Not a single patient had been given any form of treatment at any point before undergoing thyroid surgery.

Sequencing was performed on adjacent normal tissue. The V and J genes are TRBV29-1 and TRBJ2-7, with a weak D call TRBD1 (6 bases). This sequence originates from a female donor with papillary thyroid cancer or a benign thyroid nodule (not recorded which). Some clones in this sample may be carry-over from other donors' samples. Here the CDR3 DNA reads TGCAGCGTCCAAGGACAGCCCTACGAGCAGTACTTC. Its protein product is CSVQGQPYEQYF.